Sequencing of this T cell receptor beta chain was carried out in a study of blood T cell repertoires in COVID-19. Study in general: The United States, Italy and Spain provided the acute and convalescent COVID-19 samples.

Authors' analysis steps: Scientists estimated how many nucleated cells there were by amplifying reference gene primers. TCRdb's table, derived via immunoSEQ multiplex PCR, lists solely in-frame clones and lacks some. Clone size and the V and J calls come from that table; the DNA yielded D and trimming. The data show about 410,000 clones, with around 86% seen just once and approximately 1.4% held by the top ten. After removal of 4 bases from V and 1 base from J, the junction contained 20 bases not matched to a gene. This CDR3 contains 20 residues. Germline lookup yields CDR1 MNHNS and CDR2 SASEGT. This sequence was found in a woman in her 30s with active or convalescent COVID-19. The J gene is TRBJ1-1, the V gene TRBV6-1; 8 positions match TRBD1. The sequenced material came from peripheral blood. Here the CDR3 DNA reads TGTGCCAGCAGTGGGTTCGTTATGGCCCGGGACAGGACTGGGAACACTGAAGCTTTCTTT. Translating it yields CASSGFVMARDRTGNTEAFF.